The entry below describes one T cell receptor beta chain. This CDR3 is also generated by other DNA sequences in the sample. The length of the CDR3 is 16 residues. The germline CDR1 and CDR2 sequences are SNHLY and FYNNEI. V lost 5 bases and J lost 2; bases outside the gene matches: 7. Both 60 Vbeta primers and 13 Jbeta primers went into the PCR. The protocol was immunoSEQ multiplex PCR, while the TCRdb copy is restricted to in-frame clones and leaves out a portion. The sample yields about 160,000 clones, approximately 86% seen once. The data derive from a study of cytomegalovirus exposure and HLA in healthy donors. Study-wide context: Out of 398 genotyped donors, roughly 83% belonged to the Caucasian-associated ancestry cluster.

V gene TRBV2 combines with J gene TRBJ2-1, with TRBD2 matching over 9 bases. This TCR was sampled from a woman aged 18-29 years in good health and CMV-seronegative. Material for sequencing was PBMCs. In DNA, the CDR3 is TGTGCCAGCAGTTTCTATAGCGGGAGCCCCTACAATGAGCAGTTCTTC. It encodes CASSFYSGSPYNEQFF.